This is a list of T cell receptor beta chains from one sample in a study of radiation and T cells in renal cell carcinoma. TCRdb keeps only in-frame clones here, not all; method: immunoSEQ multiplex PCR. Here the sample spans 40,000 to 50,000 clones, roughly 84% being singletons. The source was blood, collected from a patient whose treatment included radiotherapy and nephrectomy. Receptors originate from a woman in her 70s with renal cell carcinoma. The CDR3 runs from the conserved cysteine through the conserved F or W.

j_gene: TRBJ2-1; v_gene: TRBV30; CDR3aa: CAWSRSSYNEQFF
j_gene: TRBJ2-1; v_gene: TRBV5-1; CDR3aa: CASSLMGTSKDEQFF
j_gene: TRBJ2-1; v_gene: TRBV18; CDR3aa: CASSPSGRINEQFF
j_gene: TRBJ2-7; v_gene: TRBV18; CDR3aa: CASSPRDGAYEQYF
j_gene: TRBJ2-7; v_gene: TRBV7-9; CDR3aa: CASSPGTSGFRPTYEQYF
j_gene: TRBJ2-7; v_gene: TRBV7-2; CDR3aa: CASSLGQGAPYEQYF
j_gene: TRBJ1-6; v_gene: TRBV19; CDR3aa: CASSNAGRPNSPLHF
j_gene: TRBJ2-5; v_gene: TRBV14; CDR3aa: CACSQDDLTQYF
j_gene: TRBJ2-1; v_gene: TRBV5-1; CDR3aa: CASGMGQPNNEQFF
j_gene: TRBJ2-3; v_gene: TRBV6-5; CDR3aa: CASSYSGVSTDTQYF
j_gene: TRBJ2-2; v_gene: TRBV29-1; CDR3aa: CSVEQPSNTGELFF
j_gene: TRBJ2-6; v_gene: TRBV19; CDR3aa: CASTPGANVLTF
j_gene: TRBJ2-3; v_gene: TRBV5-4; CDR3aa: CASSQATGGGTDTQYF
j_gene: TRBJ1-2; v_gene: TRBV9; CDR3aa: CASTRQTGDYGYTF
j_gene: TRBJ2-2; v_gene: TRBV5-4; CDR3aa: CASSLKTMNTGELFF
j_gene: TRBJ2-7; v_gene: TRBV12-5; CDR3aa: CASGPPTGAYEQYF
j_gene: TRBJ1-1; v_gene: TRBV14; CDR3aa: CASSQGRRAFF
j_gene: TRBJ2-7; v_gene: TRBV18; CDR3aa: CASSPPSQSSYEQYF
j_gene: TRBJ2-7; v_gene: TRBV6-1; CDR3aa: CASRGTVSYEQYF
j_gene: TRBJ1-6; v_gene: TRBV4-1; CDR3aa: CAGSQQAAGQFNSPLHF
j_gene: TRBJ2-7; v_gene: TRBV4-3; CDR3aa: CASSQDRAGGTYEQYF
j_gene: TRBJ2-7; v_gene: TRBV9; CDR3aa: CASSVAGDRAYEQYF
j_gene: TRBJ1-6; v_gene: TRBV7-9; CDR3aa: CASSLRGQDNSPLHF
j_gene: TRBJ2-2; v_gene: TRBV2; CDR3aa: CASSSDSVQITGELFF
j_gene: TRBJ2-3; v_gene: TRBV2; CDR3aa: CASSRGPTDTQYF
j_gene: TRBJ2-1; v_gene: TRBV19; CDR3aa: CASSISTSGTSSNEQFF
j_gene: TRBJ2-7; v_gene: TRBV2; CDR3aa: CASSSSGSYEQYF
j_gene: TRBJ2-4; v_gene: TRBV5-1; CDR3aa: CASSLTGTGSAKNIQYF
j_gene: TRBJ2-3; v_gene: TRBV18; CDR3aa: CASSTQGQLSTDTQYF
j_gene: TRBJ1-2; v_gene: TRBV10-2; CDR3aa: CASSDIWGESYGYTF
j_gene: TRBJ2-3; v_gene: TRBV20-1; CDR3aa: CSANWGGGQYF
j_gene: TRBJ2-1; v_gene: TRBV5-4; CDR3aa: CASSLAGVPSYNEQFF
j_gene: TRBJ2-1; v_gene: TRBV29-1; CDR3aa: CSVGWTYNEQFF
j_gene: TRBJ1-2; v_gene: TRBV6-6; CDR3aa: CASRSLTGNYGYTF
j_gene: TRBJ1-5; v_gene: TRBV18; CDR3aa: CASSPGRDQPQHF
j_gene: TRBJ1-5; v_gene: TRBV6-1; CDR3aa: CASSLNRSNQPQHF
j_gene: TRBJ2-2; v_gene: TRBV19; CDR3aa: CASYGGGRATGELFF
j_gene: TRBJ1-6; v_gene: TRBV14; CDR3aa: CASSQELTLGPLHF
j_gene: TRBJ2-7; v_gene: TRBV6-6; CDR3aa: CASSSRGGLEQYF
j_gene: TRBJ1-3; v_gene: TRBV7-9; CDR3aa: CASSFGSGEGGNTIYF
j_gene: TRBJ2-7; v_gene: TRBV9; CDR3aa: CASTAGAGNLQQYF